Listed here is a single T cell receptor beta chain. As yet, its antigen is unknown. The CDR3 is 12 amino acids. Between the trimmed V and J ends, which lost 4 bases and 5 bases, there was a span of 7 bases. Germline V gene data show CDR1 as SEHNR and CDR2 as FQNEAQ (reference sequence). TCRdb independently ran MiXCR on the reads; one entry per CDR3 protein. The sample contains about 830,000 distinct CDR3 sequences, about 33% of which appear only once. The data were taken from a study of T cell repertoires in cytomegalovirus infection. About the study: Shared public TCR beta signatures pointed to both CMV infection and a matching HLA type.

Whole-study findings and limits: HLA-C-restricted CMV-specific TCR beta clonotypes were dominant in the ex vivo response.

The chain carries TRBV7-9 and TRBJ2-3; D is ambiguous. The specimen was cultured CD8+ T cells from PBMCs, collected from culture after CMV antigen stimulation. The receptor comes from a human donor in good health (CMV status not recorded). Some clones in this sample may be carry-over from other donors' samples. The chain's CDR3 is CASSSTIDTQYF. CDR3 coding DNA: TGTGCCAGCAGCTCCACTATAGATACGCAGTATTTT.